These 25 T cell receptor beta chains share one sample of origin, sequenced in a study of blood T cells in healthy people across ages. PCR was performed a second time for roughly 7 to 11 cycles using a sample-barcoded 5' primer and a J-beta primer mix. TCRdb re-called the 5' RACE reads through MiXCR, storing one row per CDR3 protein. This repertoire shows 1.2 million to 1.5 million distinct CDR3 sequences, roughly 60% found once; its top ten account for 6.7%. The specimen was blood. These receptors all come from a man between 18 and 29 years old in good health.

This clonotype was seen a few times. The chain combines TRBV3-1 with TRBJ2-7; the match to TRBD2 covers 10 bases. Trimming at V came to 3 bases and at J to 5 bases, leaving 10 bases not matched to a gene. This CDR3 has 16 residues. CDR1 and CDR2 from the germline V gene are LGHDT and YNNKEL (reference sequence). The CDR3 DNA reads TGTGCCAGCAGCCAGAGGGTACTAGCGGGACTCGACGAGCAGTACTTC. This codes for CASSQRVLAGLDEQYF.

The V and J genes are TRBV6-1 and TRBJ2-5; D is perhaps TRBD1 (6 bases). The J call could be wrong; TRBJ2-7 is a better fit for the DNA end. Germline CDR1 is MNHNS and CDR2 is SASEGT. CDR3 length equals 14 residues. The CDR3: CASRPGHKTYEQYF. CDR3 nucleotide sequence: TGTGCCAGCAGGCCGGGACATAAGACCTACGAGCAGTACTTC.

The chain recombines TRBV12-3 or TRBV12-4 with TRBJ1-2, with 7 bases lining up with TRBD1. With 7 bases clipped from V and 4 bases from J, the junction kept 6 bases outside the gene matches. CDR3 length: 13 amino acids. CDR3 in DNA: TGTGCCAGCACCAGGGACAGTTTCTATGGCTACACCTTC. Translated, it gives CASTRDSFYGYTF.

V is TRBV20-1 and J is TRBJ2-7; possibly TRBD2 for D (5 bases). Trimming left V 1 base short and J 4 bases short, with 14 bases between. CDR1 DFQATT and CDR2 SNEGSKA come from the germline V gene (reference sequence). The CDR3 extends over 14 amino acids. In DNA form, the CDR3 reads TGCAGTGCTAGAGGGCCAGGAGGTTGGTACGAGCAGTACTTC. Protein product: CSARGPGGWYEQYF.

The CDR3 protein is CASSKDRGFGYTF. The CDR3 region has the DNA TGTGCCAGCAGTAAAGACAGGGGCTTTGGCTACACCTTC. The rearrangement uses TRBV12-3 or TRBV12-4 and TRBJ1-2, with TRBD1 identical over 8 bases. This CDR3 has 13 residues. The V segment lost 5 bases and the J segment 7 bases; nucleotides outside the gene matches: 6.

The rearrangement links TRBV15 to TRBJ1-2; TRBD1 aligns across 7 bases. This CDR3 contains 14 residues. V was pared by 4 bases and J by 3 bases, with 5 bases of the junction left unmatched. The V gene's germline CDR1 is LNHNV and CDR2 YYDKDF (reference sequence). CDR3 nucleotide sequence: TGTGCCACCAGCACTACGACAGGGTACTATGGCTACACCTTC. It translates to CATSTTTGYYGYTF.

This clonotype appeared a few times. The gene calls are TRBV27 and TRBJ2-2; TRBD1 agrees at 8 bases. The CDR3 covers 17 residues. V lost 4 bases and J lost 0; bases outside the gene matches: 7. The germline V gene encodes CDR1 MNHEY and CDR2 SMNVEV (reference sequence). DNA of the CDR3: TGTGCCAGCAGTTGGTGGGCAGGGGGCCCGAACACCGGGGAGCTGTTTTTT. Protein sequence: CASSWWAGGPNTGELFF.

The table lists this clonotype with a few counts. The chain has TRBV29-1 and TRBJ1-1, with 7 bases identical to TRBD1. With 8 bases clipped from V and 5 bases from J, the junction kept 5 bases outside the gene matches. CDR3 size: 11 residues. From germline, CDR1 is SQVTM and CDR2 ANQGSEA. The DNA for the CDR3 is TGCAGCTTCGTCAGGGGGACTGAAGCTTTCTTT. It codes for CSFVRGTEAFF.

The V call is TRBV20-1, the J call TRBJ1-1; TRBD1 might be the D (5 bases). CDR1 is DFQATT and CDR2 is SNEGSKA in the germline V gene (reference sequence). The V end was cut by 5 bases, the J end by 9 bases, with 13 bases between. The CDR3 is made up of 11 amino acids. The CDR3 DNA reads TGCAGTGCTTCAAGACAGCGGCAAGCTTTCTTT. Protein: CSASRQRQAFF.

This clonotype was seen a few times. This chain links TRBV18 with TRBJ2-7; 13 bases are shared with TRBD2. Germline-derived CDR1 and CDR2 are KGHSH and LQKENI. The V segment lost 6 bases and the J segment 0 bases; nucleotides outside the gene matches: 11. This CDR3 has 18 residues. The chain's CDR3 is CASSPRGLAGPSSYEQYF. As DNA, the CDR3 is TGTGCCAGCTCGCCGCGGGGACTAGCGGGACCTAGCTCCTACGAGCAGTACTTC.

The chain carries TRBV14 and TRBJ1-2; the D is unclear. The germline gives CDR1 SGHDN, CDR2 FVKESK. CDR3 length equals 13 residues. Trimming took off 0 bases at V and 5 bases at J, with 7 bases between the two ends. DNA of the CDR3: TGTGCCAGCAGCCAAGAGGCTGCATATGGCTACACCTTC. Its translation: CASSQEAAYGYTF.

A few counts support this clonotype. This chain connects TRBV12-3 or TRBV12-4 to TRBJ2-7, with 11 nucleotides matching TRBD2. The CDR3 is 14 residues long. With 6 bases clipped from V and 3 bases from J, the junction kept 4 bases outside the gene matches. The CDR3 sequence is CASSGTSGYYEQYF. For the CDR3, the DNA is TGTGCCAGCAGCGGGACTAGCGGATACTACGAGCAGTACTTC.

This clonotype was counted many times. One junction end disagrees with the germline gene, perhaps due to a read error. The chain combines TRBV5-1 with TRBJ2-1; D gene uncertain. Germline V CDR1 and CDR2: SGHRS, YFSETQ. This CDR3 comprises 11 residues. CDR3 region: CASSLAGEQFF. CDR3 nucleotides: TGTGCCAGCAGCTTAGCCGGGGAGCAGTTCTTC.

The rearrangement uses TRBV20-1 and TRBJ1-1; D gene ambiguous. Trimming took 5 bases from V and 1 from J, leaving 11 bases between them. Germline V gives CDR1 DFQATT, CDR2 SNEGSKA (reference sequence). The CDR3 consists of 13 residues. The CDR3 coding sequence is TGCAGTGCTGGAAGGACGGAGAACACTGAAGCTTTCTTT. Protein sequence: CSAGRTENTEAFF.

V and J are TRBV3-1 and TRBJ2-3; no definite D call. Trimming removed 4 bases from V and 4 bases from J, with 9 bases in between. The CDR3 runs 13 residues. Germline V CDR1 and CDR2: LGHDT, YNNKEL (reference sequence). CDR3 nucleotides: TGTGCCAGCAGCCCCCTTGTCGCAGATACGCAGTATTTT. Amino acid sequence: CASSPLVADTQYF.

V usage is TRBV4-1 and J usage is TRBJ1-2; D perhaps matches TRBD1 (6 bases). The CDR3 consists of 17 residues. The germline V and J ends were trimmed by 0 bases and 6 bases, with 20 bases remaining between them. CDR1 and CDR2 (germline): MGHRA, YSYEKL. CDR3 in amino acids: CASSQDRLQQGIDGYTF. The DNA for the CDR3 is TGCGCCAGCAGCCAAGATAGGCTCCAACAGGGAATCGATGGCTACACCTTC.

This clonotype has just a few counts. The CDR3, as DNA: TGTGCCATCAGTGAGGAGTCTGGGCAGTTCTTC. Its protein product is CAISEESGQFF. V and J are TRBV10-3 and TRBJ2-1; D is uncertain. The CDR3 loop spans 11 amino acids. Germline-derived CDR1 and CDR2 are ENHRY and SYGVKD. V was pared by 2 bases and J by 12 bases, with 8 bases between.

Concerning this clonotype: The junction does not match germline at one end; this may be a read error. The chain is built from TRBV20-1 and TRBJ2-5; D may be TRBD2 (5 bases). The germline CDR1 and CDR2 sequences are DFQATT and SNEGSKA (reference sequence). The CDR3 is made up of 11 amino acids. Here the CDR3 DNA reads TGCAGTTGCGGGCTACAAGAGACCCAGTATTTC. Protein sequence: CSCGLQETQYF.

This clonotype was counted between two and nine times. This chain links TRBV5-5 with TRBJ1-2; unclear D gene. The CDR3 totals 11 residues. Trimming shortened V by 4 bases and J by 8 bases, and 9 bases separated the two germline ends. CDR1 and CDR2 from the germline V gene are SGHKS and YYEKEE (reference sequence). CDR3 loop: CASSLDIGYTF. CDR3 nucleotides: TGTGCCAGCAGCCTAGATATCGGCTACACCTTC.

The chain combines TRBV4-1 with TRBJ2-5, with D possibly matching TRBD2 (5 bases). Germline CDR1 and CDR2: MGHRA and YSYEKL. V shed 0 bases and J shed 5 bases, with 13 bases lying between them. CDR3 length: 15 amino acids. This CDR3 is CASSQELRTLETQYF. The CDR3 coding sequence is TGCGCCAGCAGCCAAGAATTGAGGACTTTGGAGACCCAGTACTTC.

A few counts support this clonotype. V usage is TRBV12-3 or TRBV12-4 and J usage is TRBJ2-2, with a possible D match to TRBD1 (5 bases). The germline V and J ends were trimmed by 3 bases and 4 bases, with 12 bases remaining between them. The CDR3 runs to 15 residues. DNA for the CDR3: TGTGCCAGCAGTTTTAGGCAGGGCCCCACCGGGGAGCTGTTTTTT. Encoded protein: CASSFRQGPTGELFF.

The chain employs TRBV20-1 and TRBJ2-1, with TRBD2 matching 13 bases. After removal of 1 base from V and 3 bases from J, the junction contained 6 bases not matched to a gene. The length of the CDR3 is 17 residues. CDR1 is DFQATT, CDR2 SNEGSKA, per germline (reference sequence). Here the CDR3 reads CSARATSGRTYYNEQFF. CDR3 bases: TGCAGTGCTAGAGCGACTAGCGGGAGGACATACTACAATGAGCAGTTCTTC.

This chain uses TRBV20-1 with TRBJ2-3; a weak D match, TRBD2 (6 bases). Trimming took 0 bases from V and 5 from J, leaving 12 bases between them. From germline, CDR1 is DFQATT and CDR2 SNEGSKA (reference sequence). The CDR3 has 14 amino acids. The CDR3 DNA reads TGCAGTGCTAGAGAGGGCGGGGCGGGAGATACGCAGTATTTT. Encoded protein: CSAREGGAGDTQYF.

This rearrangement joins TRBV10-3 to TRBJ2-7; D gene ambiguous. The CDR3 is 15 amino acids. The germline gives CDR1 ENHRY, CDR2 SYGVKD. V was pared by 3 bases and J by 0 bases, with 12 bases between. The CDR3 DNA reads TGTGCCATCAGTGACAGTAGTCCGAGCTCCTACGAGCAGTACTTC. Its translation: CAISDSSPSSYEQYF.

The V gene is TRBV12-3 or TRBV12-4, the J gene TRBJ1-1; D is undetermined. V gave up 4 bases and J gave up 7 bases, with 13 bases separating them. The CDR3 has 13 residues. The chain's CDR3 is CASSWEGNHEAFF. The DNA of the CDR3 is TGTGCCAGCAGTTGGGAGGGAAATCATGAAGCTTTCTTT.